The next 32 T cell receptor beta chains were all read from a single sample in a study of somatic mutations in cytotoxic T cells in rheumatoid arthritis. Clones were sequenced by immunoSEQ multiplex PCR, and TCRdb holds only the in-frame ones, with some missing. The sample records just under 20,000 clones, roughly four fifths being singletons. Input material: CD8+ T cells sorted from blood. All receptors derive from a woman aged 50 to 60 in good health.

CDR3 amino acids: CASSFSVFDGYTF. The CDR3 DNA is TGTGCCAGCAGTTTTTCGGTTTTCGACGGCTACACCTTC. This chain links TRBV27 with TRBJ1-2; D unresolved. The ends were cut back, 3 bases at V and 8 bases at J, with 13 bases in the middle. The CDR3 runs 13 residues. CDR1 is MNHEY, CDR2 SMNVEV, per germline (reference sequence).

The chain carries TRBV18 and TRBJ2-2; 8 bases fit TRBD1. V gave up 3 bases and J gave up 7 bases; unmatched junction bases: 4. This CDR3 region has 14 residues. CDR1 is KGHSH and CDR2 is LQKENI in the germline V gene. The CDR3 nucleotides are TGTGCCAGCTCACCTCGGACAGGGATCGGGGAGCTGTTTTTT. Translating gives CASSPRTGIGELFF. Supplemented by reference TRBV18 and TRBJ2-2, the full variable domain reads NAGVMQNPRHLVRRRGQEARLRCSPMKGHSHVYWYRQLPEEGLKFMVYLQKENIIDESGMPKERFSAEFPKEGPSILRIQQVVRGDSAAYFCASSPRTGIGELFFGEGSRLTVL.

The V and J genes are TRBV9 and TRBJ2-1, with TRBD1 identical over 10 bases. The CDR3 has 16 amino acids. V lost 0 bases and J lost 3; bases outside the gene matches: 3. The germline V gene encodes CDR1 SGDLS and CDR2 YYNGEE. The CDR3 reads CASSVGRDRGYNEQFF. The CDR3 nucleotides read TGTGCCAGCAGCGTAGGACGGGACAGGGGCTACAATGAGCAGTTCTTC.

The chain joins TRBV14 to TRBJ2-3; D gene ambiguous. The CDR3 covers 14 residues. The V end lost 4 bases, the J end lost 3 bases, and 11 bases lay between the germline ends. Germline V gene lookup returns CDR1 SGHDN and CDR2 FVKESK. The CDR3 DNA follows: TGTGCCAGCAGCCTTCGTCGAAATACAGATACGCAGTATTTT. Amino acids: CASSLRRNTDTQYF.

The rearrangement links TRBV10-3 to TRBJ2-7; D may correspond to TRBD1 or TRBD2 (5 bases each). From germline, CDR1 is ENHRY and CDR2 SYGVKD. V was shortened by 8 bases and J by 2 bases, with 13 bases between the two germline ends. CDR3 length: 13 residues. DNA for the CDR3: TGTGCCATCCGACCCGGGGCAGCCTACGAGCAGTACTTC. Amino acid sequence: CAIRPGAAYEQYF.

This sequence joins TRBV6-6 and TRBJ2-7; either TRBD1 or TRBD2 may fit D (5 bases each). CDR3 length: 15 residues. Germline lookup yields CDR1 MNHNY and CDR2 SVGAGI (reference sequence). Trimming removed 5 bases at V and 3 bases at J, with 17 bases between. Here the CDR3 reads CASSTPPGSYYEQYF. The CDR3 coding sequence is TGTGCCAGCAGTACCCCCCCAGGGAGTTACTACGAGCAGTACTTC.

This rearrangement joins TRBV15 to TRBJ2-7; maybe TRBD1 (6 bases). In germline, CDR1 is LNHNV, CDR2 YYDKDF (reference sequence). V gave up 0 bases and J gave up 0 bases, with 9 bases separating them. This CDR3 contains 15 residues. The CDR3 nucleotides read TGTGCCACCAGCAGAGATCCGGACAGCTCCTACGAGCAGTACTTC. Translating gives CATSRDPDSSYEQYF.

The V gene is TRBV27, the J gene TRBJ2-1, with 9 bases matching TRBD2. CDR1 is MNHEY, CDR2 SMNVEV, per germline (reference sequence). V lost 2 bases and J lost 3; bases outside the gene matches: 2. The CDR3 consists of 15 residues. CDR3 sequence reads: CASSLAGGDYNEQFF. The CDR3 bases are TGTGCCAGCAGTTTAGCGGGGGGGGACTACAATGAGCAGTTCTTC.

The chain couples TRBV6-1 to TRBJ2-7; maybe TRBD2 (5 bases). The CDR3 sequence is 15 residues long. The V gene's germline CDR1 is MNHNS and CDR2 SASEGT. V gave up 0 bases and J gave up 2 bases, with 11 bases separating them. Written as DNA, the CDR3 is TGTGCCAGCAGTGAAGCGCGAATCGGGACCTACGAGCAGTACTTC. This sequence encodes CASSEARIGTYEQYF.

This chain uses TRBV28 with TRBJ2-7; the match to TRBD1 covers 8 bases. J gave up 4 bases and V 2 bases, and 4 bases lay outside the gene matches. The germline gives CDR1 MDHEN, CDR2 SYDVKM. The CDR3 totals 14 residues. The chain's CDR3 is CASSLQGAQYEQYF. The CDR3 nucleotides read TGTGCCAGCAGTTTACAGGGGGCTCAATACGAGCAGTACTTC.

DNA for the CDR3: TGTGCCAGCAGCCCCGGGGGCAACTATGGCTACACCTTC. The encoded protein is CASSPGGNYGYTF. The chain links TRBV4-2 to TRBJ1-2; a weak D match, TRBD1 (6 bases). Trimming removed 4 bases at V and 2 bases at J, with 8 bases between. This CDR3 spans 13 amino acids. From germline, CDR1 is LGHNA and CDR2 YNFKEQ.

This clone was observed a few times. The chain has TRBV5-4 and TRBJ2-7; tentative D call: TRBD1 (6 bases). V was trimmed by 3 bases and J by 3 bases, leaving 16 bases between them. CDR1 SGHNT and CDR2 YYREEE come from the germline V gene (reference sequence). The CDR3 extends over 15 amino acids. The CDR3 region is CASSWGDRPGYEQYF. In DNA, the CDR3 is TGTGCCAGCAGCTGGGGAGACAGGCCCGGCTACGAGCAGTACTTC.

The rearrangement joins TRBV11-2 to TRBJ1-3; TRBD1 might be the D (6 bases). In germline, CDR1 is SGHAT, CDR2 FQNNGV. Trimming removed 3 bases at V and 3 bases at J, with 15 bases between. The CDR3 consists of 16 residues. CDR3 in DNA: TGTGCCAGCAGCTTCCTGGACAGCGACCTTGGAAACACCATATATTTT. This gives the protein CASSFLDSDLGNTIYF.

The chain recombines TRBV30 with TRBJ2-2; D unresolved. Germline-derived CDR1 and CDR2 are GTSNPN and SVGIG (reference sequence). V was shortened by 1 base and J by 8 bases, with 8 bases between the two germline ends. The CDR3 covers 12 residues. Here the CDR3 reads CAWSEKRGELFF. CDR3 nucleotide sequence: TGTGCCTGGAGTGAGAAGCGAGGGGAGCTGTTTTTT.

J is TRBJ1-3 and V is TRBV12-5; tentatively, D is TRBD1 (5 bases). V gave up 9 bases and J gave up 1 base, with 13 bases separating them. This CDR3 region has 14 residues. The V gene's germline CDR1 is LGHNT and CDR2 FRNRAP. The CDR3 DNA sequence: TGTGCTAGCTCGGTCGCAGGGTCTGGAAACACCATATATTTT. This sequence encodes CASSVAGSGNTIYF.

The chain carries TRBV4-1 and TRBJ2-7; TRBD2 might be the D (7 bases). CDR1 is MGHRA, CDR2 YSYEKL, per germline. V lost 0 bases to trimming and J lost 6 bases, with 15 bases between them. The length of the CDR3 is 15 residues. CDR3 nucleotide sequence: TGCGCCAGCAGCCAAGATAGAAGAGGGGGGGGCGAGCAGTACTTC. Protein sequence: CASSQDRRGGGEQYF.

The V call is TRBV27, the J call TRBJ1-5, with D hard to call. The ends were cut back, 6 bases at V and 3 bases at J, with 15 bases in the middle. From germline, CDR1 is MNHEY and CDR2 SMNVEV (reference sequence). There are 15 residues in the CDR3. This CDR3 reads CASSRGPSVNQPQHF. In DNA, the CDR3 is TGTGCCAGCAGCCGAGGACCGAGTGTCAATCAGCCCCAGCATTTT.

The chain recombines TRBV27 with TRBJ1-1, with a weak D call TRBD1 (6 bases). The CDR3 runs to 13 residues. Germline CDR1 reads MNHEY; CDR2 reads SMNVEV (reference sequence). With 5 bases removed from V and 5 bases from J, the gap between germline ends came to 12 bases. The chain's CDR3 is CASSLGGRTEAFF. CDR3 nucleotide sequence: TGTGCCAGCAGTCTGGGGGGGCGGACTGAAGCTTTCTTT.

The gene calls are TRBV29-1 and TRBJ2-2; D is uncertain. Germline CDR1 reads SQVTM; CDR2 reads ANQGSEA. CDR3 length: 13 residues. The V gene lost 4 bases and the J gene lost 2 bases, with 8 bases spanning the gap. The CDR3 loop is CSVVTANTGELFF. The CDR3 DNA reads TGCAGCGTTGTTACAGCCAACACCGGGGAGCTGTTTTTT.

This clone was observed a single time. The V gene is TRBV6-5, the J gene TRBJ1-2; the D is unclear. Deletions cut 4 bases from V and 5 bases from J, with 8 bases between. Germline V gene sequence: CDR1 MNHEY, CDR2 SVGAGI. This CDR3 spans 12 amino acids. The CDR3 here is CASSSKGYGYTF. The DNA of the CDR3 is TGTGCCAGCAGTTCCAAGGGATATGGCTACACCTTC.

This clone was seen more than once but under ten times. The genes are TRBV6-7 and TRBJ2-6; 9 bases are shared with TRBD1. TRBV6-7 is flagged as an ORF with uncertain function. The CDR3 length is 20 residues. The trim removed 5 bases at V and 0 bases at J, leaving 14 bases unmatched. The chain's CDR3 is CASSKNPRDRENSGANVLTF. In nucleotides, the CDR3 is TGTGCCAGCAGTAAAAACCCTCGGGACAGGGAAAACTCTGGGGCCAACGTCCTGACTTTC.

This chain joins TRBV6-1 and TRBJ2-7, with D perhaps matching TRBD1 (6 bases). Looked up from germline, CDR1 is MNHNS and CDR2 is SASEGT. Trimming left V 8 bases short and J 1 base short, with 18 bases between. The CDR3 has 15 residues. For the CDR3, the DNA is TGTGCCAGCGAGGAAGGTTCAGGGGAATCCTACGAGCAGTACTTC. Its protein is CASEEGSGESYEQYF.

The table lists this clone with a few counts. The genes are TRBV5-1 and TRBJ1-1, with no clear D. The CDR3 spans 13 residues. Germline V CDR1 and CDR2: SGHRS, YFSETQ. The germline V and J ends were trimmed by 4 bases and 7 bases, with 14 bases remaining between them. The CDR3 sequence: CASSPTLTREAFF. CDR3 nucleotides: TGCGCCAGCAGCCCGACACTCACGCGTGAAGCTTTCTTT.

Here the CDR3 reads CASSWGGSLFSYNEQFF. The CDR3 nucleotides are TGTGCCAGCAGCTGGGGTGGCAGCCTTTTTTCCTACAATGAGCAGTTCTTC. The chain has TRBV5-6 and TRBJ2-1, with D uncertain. CDR1 and CDR2 (germline): SGHDT, YYEEEE. Trimming took 3 bases from V and 1 from J, leaving 17 bases between them. The CDR3 spans 17 residues.

The chain carries TRBV27 and TRBJ2-7, with a tentative D call TRBD1 (6 bases). Germline V gene sequence: CDR1 MNHEY, CDR2 SMNVEV (reference sequence). The CDR3 has 14 amino acids. With 1 base removed from V and 4 bases from J, the gap between germline ends came to 11 bases. The CDR3 region has the DNA TGTGCCAGCAGTTTATTCAGGGGTGGGTACGAGCAGTACTTC. It is translated as CASSLFRGGYEQYF.

The genes are TRBV7-8 and TRBJ2-7; D not resolved. CDR3 size: 14 residues. Germline-derived CDR1 and CDR2 are SGHVS and FQNEAQ. Trimming cost V 5 bases and J 6 bases, with 17 bases left between them. Here the CDR3 DNA reads TGTGCCAGCAGCCCTCTCCTAATGGTTGCCGAGCAGTACTTC. This encodes CASSPLLMVAEQYF.

The chain is built from TRBV29-1 and TRBJ2-6; D may be TRBD1 or TRBD2 (5 bases each). Trimming shortened V by 1 base and J by 1 base, and 11 bases separated the two germline ends. The CDR3 is made up of 16 amino acids. Germline CDR1 SQVTM, CDR2 ANQGSEA. The CDR3 loop reads CSVEGGDLSGANVLTF. The CDR3 nucleotides read TGCAGCGTTGAAGGAGGGGACCTGTCTGGGGCCAACGTCCTGACTTTC. Full variable domain (missing parts from reference TRBV29-1 and TRBJ2-6): SAVISQKPSRDICQRGTSLTIQCQVDSQVTMMFWYRQQPGQSLTLIATANQGSEATYESGFVIDKFPISRPNLTFSTLTVSNMSPEDSSIYLCSVEGGDLSGANVLTFGAGSRLTVL.

This clone was observed a few times. J is TRBJ1-2 and V is TRBV7-9; D is unresolved. The CDR3 spans 14 residues. CDR1 is SEHNR, CDR2 FQNEAQ, per germline (reference sequence). With 2 bases removed from V and 3 bases from J, the gap between germline ends came to 10 bases. CDR3 in amino acids: CASSLSTGDYGYTF. As DNA, the CDR3 is TGTGCCAGCAGCTTATCGACCGGGGACTATGGCTACACCTTC.

The chain uses TRBV27 and TRBJ2-2, with TRBD2 matching over 7 bases. This CDR3 contains 16 residues. Germline values: CDR1 MNHEY, CDR2 SMNVEV (reference sequence). V dropped 5 bases and J dropped 5; count of bases not matched to a gene: 11. The CDR3 DNA is TGTGCCAGCAGTCAAACCCCGGGACTACCTACCGGGGAGCTGTTTTTT. It is translated as CASSQTPGLPTGELFF.

The chain links TRBV5-3 to TRBJ1-3, with TRBD1 as a possible D gene (6 bases). TRBV5-3 is treated as an ORF (open reading frame) with a function not yet certain. The germline V and J ends were trimmed by 9 bases and 0 bases, with 19 bases remaining between them. There are 16 residues in the CDR3. CDR3 sequence: CATEEGDSHSGNTIYF. In DNA form, the CDR3 reads TGTGCCACAGAGGAGGGGGACTCACACTCTGGAAACACCATATATTTT.

The sample holds one count of this clone. The rearrangement links TRBV5-5 to TRBJ2-1, with no clear D. Germline V lookup: CDR1 SGHKS, CDR2 YYEKEE (reference sequence). V was shortened by 4 bases and J by 5 bases, with 13 bases between the two germline ends. The CDR3 has 14 amino acids. The CDR3 region is CASSLSQAHNEQFF. CDR3 bases: TGTGCCAGCAGCCTCAGCCAGGCCCACAATGAGCAGTTCTTC.

The chain carries TRBV11-3 and TRBJ2-1, with 7 bases fitting TRBD2. V shed 1 base, J shed 3 bases, and the junction held 3 bases outside the gene matches. The CDR3 contains 15 residues. Germline values: CDR1 SGHNT, CDR2 YENEEA. CDR3 residues: CASSLGRGSYNEQFF. CDR3 in DNA: TGTGCCAGCAGCTTAGGTCGCGGGAGCTACAATGAGCAGTTCTTC. The whole variable domain, filled in from reference TRBV11-3 and TRBJ2-1, reads EAGVVQSPRYKIIEKKQPVAFWCNPISGHNTLYWYLQNLGQGPELLIRYENEEAVDDSQLPKDRFSAERLKGVDSTLKIQPAELGDSAVYLCASSLGRGSYNEQFFGPGTRLTVL.